The 8 T cell receptor beta chains presented below share a single source sample, sequenced in a study of T-cell reconstitution after alpha-beta-depleted transplantation in children. Preparation of the TCRbeta library used unique molecular identifiers. MiXCR, run by TCRdb on the PCR reads, gives a single entry per CDR3 protein. This table has 300,000 to 400,000 distinct CDR3 sequences, roughly 14% appearing once. The sequencing here drew on PBMCs, taken from the stem cell graft. Every receptor here comes from a human donor who donated a stem cell graft to a child with Fanconi anemia.

This clonotype was counted ten times or more. The chain is built from TRBV4-3 and TRBJ2-6; maybe TRBD2 (6 bases). V gave up 0 bases and J gave up 4 bases, with 10 bases separating them. The CDR3 is 16 amino acids. Per the germline V gene, CDR1 is LGHNA and CDR2 is YSLEER. CDR3 in amino acids: CASSQEEGSGANVLTF. CDR3 nucleotide sequence: TGCGCCAGCAGCCAAGAGGAGGGGTCGGGGGCCAACGTCCTGACTTTC.

In its sample, this clonotype was seen many times. The CDR3 sequence is CASSLSADTQYF. The DNA of the CDR3 is TGTGCCAGCAGCTTATCGGCGGATACGCAGTATTTT. V usage is TRBV7-2 and J usage is TRBJ2-3; D is undetermined. This CDR3 spans 12 amino acids. CDR1 and CDR2 (germline): SGHTA, FQGNSA. The V gene lost 2 bases and the J gene lost 6 bases, with 6 bases spanning the gap.

This clonotype has more than one count but fewer than ten. The V and J genes are TRBV7-6 and TRBJ2-7, with 9 bases aligning to TRBD1. The CDR3 runs to 13 residues. Per germline, CDR1 SGHVS and CDR2 FNYEAQ. The J segment lost 5 bases and the V segment lost 4 bases, leaving 3 bases of the junction unmatched. The CDR3 sequence is CASSSGQGNEQYV. CDR3 DNA: TGTGCCAGCAGCTCCGGACAGGGGAACGAGCAGTACGTC.

The chain combines TRBV4-2 with TRBJ2-7, with no clear D. The CDR3 loop spans 14 amino acids. Trimming left V 4 bases short and J 0 bases short, with 10 bases between. The germline gives CDR1 LGHNA, CDR2 YNFKEQ. CDR3 sequence reads: CASSPGRSSYEQYF. The CDR3 DNA reads as TGTGCCAGCAGCCCCGGGCGGAGCTCCTACGAGCAGTACTTC.

The chain recombines TRBV6-4 with TRBJ1-1; a weak D match, TRBD1 (6 bases). CDR1 and CDR2 from the germline V gene are MRHNA and SNTAGT. The ends were cut back, 6 bases at V and 7 bases at J, with 18 bases in the middle. This CDR3 has 14 residues. Here the CDR3 DNA reads TGTGCCAGCAGAAGAACAGGGAACTTCGGTGAAGCTTTCTTT. Amino acid sequence: CASRRTGNFGEAFF.

This clonotype was seen repeatedly, ten times or more. The rearrangement links TRBV5-1 to TRBJ2-3; D gene uncertain. The CDR3 contains 15 residues. V dropped 4 bases and J dropped 6 bases, with 18 bases sitting between them. Looked up from germline, CDR1 is SGHRS and CDR2 is YFSETQ. CDR3 coding DNA: TGCGCCAGCAGCCCATCCCGGTCATCCAGGGATACGCAGTATTTT. Its translation: CASSPSRSSRDTQYF.

Only a few counts were recorded for this clonotype. This chain joins TRBV10-3 and TRBJ1-1, with no clear D. Germline V gene lookup returns CDR1 ENHRY and CDR2 SYGVKD. Trimming cost V 0 bases and J 7 bases, with 9 bases left between them. The CDR3 spans 13 residues. The DNA for the CDR3 is TGTGCCATCAGTGAGTCGGGTGGCGGTGAAGCTTTCTTT. Its protein product is CAISESGGGEAFF.

This clonotype was counted only a few times. This chain's CDR3 is CASSPSLTSYEQYF. The CDR3 region has the DNA TGTGCCAGCTCACCATCGTTGACAAGCTACGAGCAGTACTTC. V and J are TRBV18 and TRBJ2-7, with D hard to call. V was shortened by 2 bases and J by 3 bases, with 11 bases between the two germline ends. Germline CDR1 is KGHSH and CDR2 is LQKENI. The CDR3 has 14 amino acids.